This TCR beta chain was found in a study of blood T cell repertoires in COVID-19. Across the study: The United States, Italy and Spain were the sources of the acute and convalescent COVID-19 samples. PBMCs, B-cell-depleted T cells, or T cells provided the cDNA or gDNA that made up the material.

V gave up 1 base and J gave up 0 bases; unmatched junction bases: 9. Germline-derived CDR1 and CDR2 are MRHNA and SNTAGT. There are 18 residues in the CDR3. How the authors handled the data: The authors estimated nucleated cell counts from reference gene primer amplification. TCRdb's copy holds only in-frame clones and misses some; the assay was immunoSEQ multiplex PCR. The V and J calls and clone size were taken over from that table, and D and trimming were inferred from the DNA. The profile shows 65,000 to 85,000 clones, around 79% of them singletons. The TCR was taken from a man between 45 and 60 years old with active or convalescent COVID-19. This chain links TRBV6-4 with TRBJ1-5; 7 nucleotides line up with TRBD1. Sequenced material: peripheral blood. The CDR3 spells CASSDFGQAPYSNQPQHF. The CDR3 nucleotides are TGTGCCAGCAGTGACTTCGGACAGGCTCCCTATAGCAATCAGCCCCAGCATTTT.